This TCR beta chain is drawn from a study of T-cell reconstitution after alpha-beta-depleted transplantation in children. The sample holds a few counts of this clonotype. Unique molecular identifiers were built into the TCRbeta library. One entry per CDR3 protein results from TCRdb running MiXCR on the PCR reads. The sample yields around 370,000 distinct CDR3 sequences, 10% seen once. Germline assignment: CDR1 MNHEY and CDR2 SVGAGI. This CDR3 has 13 amino acids. The sequence was obtained from a human donor who donated a stem cell graft to a child with acute lymphoblastic leukemia. The starting material was PBMCs from the stem cell graft donor, obtained from the stem cell graft. The gene calls are TRBV6-5 and TRBJ2-7; TRBD1 agrees at 9 bases. CDR3 in amino acids: CAIRDRAYYEQYF. The CDR3, as DNA: TGTGCTATCCGGGACAGGGCTTATTACGAGCAGTACTTC.